One and the same sample provided the 11 T cell receptor beta chains below, sequenced in a study of T cell repertoires in cytomegalovirus infection. TCRdb redid the calling of the reads with MiXCR, one entry per CDR3 protein. Of some 590,000 distinct CDR3 sequences detected, around two fifths appear once; the ten largest clones hold 40% to 60%. No antigen has been identified for these receptors. The material was cultured PBMCs, obtained from culture after CMV antigen stimulation. The source of these receptors is a human donor in good health (CMV status not recorded). Some clones in this sample may be carry-over from other donors' samples.

The J gene is TRBJ1-3, the V gene TRBV7-6; 8 bases match TRBD1. The CDR3 runs 18 residues. Trimming at V came to 0 bases and at J to 4 bases, leaving 11 bases not matched to a gene. CDR1 is SGHVS, CDR2 FNYEAQ, per germline. Here the CDR3 reads CASSLAIWAGGTGNTIYF. DNA for the CDR3: TGTGCCAGCAGCTTAGCTATTTGGGCAGGGGGCACGGGAAACACCATATATTTT. The variable domain in full, completed from reference TRBV7-6 and TRBJ1-3, reads GAGVSQSPRYKVTKRGQDVALRCDPISGHVSLYWYRQALGQGPEFLTYFNYEAQQDKSGLPNDRFSAERPEGSISTLTIQRTEQRDSAMYRCASSLAIWAGGTGNTIYFGEGSWLTVV.

The chain uses TRBV7-2 and TRBJ2-2; 11 bases agree with TRBD1. The CDR3 contains 17 residues. The V gene end was trimmed by 6 bases and the J gene end by 8 bases; junction bases not matched to a gene: 14. CDR1 and CDR2 (germline): SGHTA, FQGNSA. The chain's CDR3 is CASSVRGQGVRGGELFF. The CDR3 nucleotides read TGTGCCAGCAGTGTGAGGGGACAGGGGGTCCGCGGAGGGGAGCTGTTTTTT.

This clonotype has only a few counts. The chain has TRBV5-1 and TRBJ1-5; D gene unclear. Germline CDR1 SGHRS, CDR2 YFSETQ. Deletions cut 0 bases from V and 5 bases from J, with 9 bases between. There are 14 residues in the CDR3. CDR3 sequence: CASSLEGPHQPQHF. The DNA of the CDR3 is TGCGCCAGCAGCTTGGAGGGTCCCCATCAGCCCCAGCATTTT.

The chain has TRBV19 and TRBJ2-4, with D unresolved. The CDR3 runs to 15 residues. V lost 6 bases and J lost 0, with 12 bases in between. From germline, CDR1 is LNHDA and CDR2 SQIVND (reference sequence). CDR3 DNA: TGTGCCAGTAGCCCGGCTATTTTAGCCAAAAACATTCAGTACTTC. Protein product: CASSPAILAKNIQYF.

The genes are TRBV19 and TRBJ2-1; D is unresolved. This CDR3 comprises 18 residues. From germline, CDR1 is LNHDA and CDR2 SQIVND (reference sequence). Trimming removed 4 bases at V and 4 bases at J, with 23 bases between. The CDR3 DNA reads TGTGCCAGTAGTACCCAAGGCCCAGCTTTTCATGGGTACAATGAGCAGTTCTTC. It encodes CASSTQGPAFHGYNEQFF.

The chain employs TRBV5-6 and TRBJ2-7, with D tentatively TRBD2 (6 bases). The germline V and J ends were trimmed by 4 bases and 4 bases, with 12 bases remaining between them. This CDR3 comprises 13 residues. Germline CDR1 reads SGHDT; CDR2 reads YYEEEE. The CDR3 DNA is TGTGCCAGCAGCCAAGGGGAGGAATACGAGCAGTACTTC. This encodes CASSQGEEYEQYF.

The J gene is TRBJ2-7, the V gene TRBV27, with 10 bases aligning to TRBD2. V was clipped by 3 bases and J by 4 bases; unmatched bases: 6. The CDR3 has 15 amino acids. Germline V gene lookup returns CDR1 MNHEY and CDR2 SMNVEV (reference sequence). CDR3 sequence (DNA): TGTGCCAGCAGTTTCCAACTAGCGGGAACTTACGAGCAGTACTTC. Translation: CASSFQLAGTYEQYF.

This clonotype was seen only a few times. The V call is TRBV12-5, the J call TRBJ1-2; the D is unclear. The V end lost 1 base, the J end lost 8 bases, and 17 bases lay between the germline ends. The CDR3 runs 15 residues. Germline V gene data show CDR1 as LGHNT and CDR2 as FRNRAP. The CDR3 nucleotides read TGTGCTAGTGGTTTGGGGCCGTATAATGTGAGGGGCTACACCTTC. Its protein product is CASGLGPYNVRGYTF.

This clonotype has more than one count but fewer than ten. J is TRBJ2-7 and V is TRBV7-2; the D is unclear. Germline loops: CDR1 SGHTA, CDR2 FQGNSA. The CDR3 runs to 15 residues. V lost 1 base and J lost 7, with 17 bases in between. The CDR3 reads CASSLVGTVPEEQYF. The DNA of the CDR3 is TGTGCCAGCAGCTTAGTCGGAACAGTCCCGGAGGAGCAGTACTTC.

The chain carries TRBV28 and TRBJ2-1, with 16 bases that match TRBD2. This CDR3 has 17 amino acids. Germline lookup yields CDR1 MDHEN and CDR2 SYDVKM. The V and J ends lost 5 bases and 10 bases, in that order; junction bases with no gene match: 11. CDR3 loop: CASSPPGTSGGAREQFF. CDR3 sequence (DNA): TGTGCCAGCAGTCCGCCGGGGACTAGCGGGGGGGCACGGGAGCAGTTCTTC.

V and J are TRBV12-3 or TRBV12-4 and TRBJ2-3; 10 bases are a match to TRBD1. This CDR3 spans 15 amino acids. Losses at the gene ends were 6 bases for V and 4 bases for J; bases not matched to a gene: 7. CDR3 DNA sequence: TGTGCCAGCAGCCGACAGGGGGCGGGTCCAGATACGCAGTATTTT. Translation gives CASSRQGAGPDTQYF.